This T cell receptor beta chain was sequenced during a study of OX40 agonist ivuxolimab in advanced cancers. Study-wide background: The patients received agonistic anti-OX40 (CD134) antibody ivuxolimab.

Per the germline V gene, CDR1 is MNHEY and CDR2 is SMNVEV (reference sequence). The CDR3 extends over 13 amino acids. V lost 4 bases to trimming and J lost 5 bases, with 12 bases between them. This table comes from immunoSEQ multiplex PCR, and its TCRdb copy is limited to in-frame clones, with some not included. The sample has about 40,000 clones; approximately 84% are singletons. No patient had autoimmune disease or received systemic immunosuppression. The chain couples TRBV27 to TRBJ2-7; D unresolved. This specimen consisted of CD4+ or CD8+ T cells sorted from blood, obtained in a trial of the OX40 agonist ivuxolimab. The receptor was isolated from an adult with an advanced solid tumor such as melanoma, head and neck, liver or kidney cancer. The CDR3 DNA is TGTGCCAGCAGTTACTCCCCTCAAAACGAGCAGTACTTC. Protein product: CASSYSPQNEQYF.